This is a list of T cell receptor beta chains from one sample in a study of graft-versus-host responses after intestinal transplantation. No antigens are known for them. Data came from immunoSEQ multiplex PCR; TCRdb stores just in-frame clones and leaves some out. This table has approximately 100,000 clones, roughly 87% appearing once. The sequencing here drew on unstimulated CD4+ T cells sorted from spleen or lymph node cells, taken before intestinal transplant. The receptors here all came from a human donor who received an intestinal transplant. Each CDR3 is given with its conserved first and last residue. The D gene is left open where the match is weak. The size of a clone is reported for some rows only, either as once, few or many, or as a class for expanded clones.

cdr3_aa cdr3_nt v_call d_call j_call clone_size
CASSLGLLNQPQHF TGTGCCAGCAGCTTGGGACTACTCAATCAGCCCCAGCATTTT TRBV7-2 . TRBJ1-5 .
CASSLAEGNNSPLHF TGCGCCAGCAGCTTGGCGGAAGGAAATAATTCACCCCTCCACTTT TRBV5-1 . TRBJ1-6 few
CASSLLHEQYF TGTGCCAGCAGCTTACTCCACGAGCAGTACTTC TRBV7-9 . TRBJ2-7 .
CASSEARRRAMNYGYTF TGTGCCAGCAGTGAAGCGCGTCGTCGGGCTATGAACTATGGCTACACCTTC TRBV2 . TRBJ1-2 .
CASSPGTASYNEQFF TGTGCCAGCAGCCCCGGGACTGCCTCCTACAATGAGCAGTTCTTC TRBV7-6 . TRBJ2-1 .
CASSLDPIYEQYF TGTGCCAGCAGCTTAGACCCTATCTACGAGCAGTACTTC TRBV7-6 . TRBJ2-7 once
CASSYRTGLSYEQYF TGTGCCAGCAGTTACCGGACGGGCCTTTCCTACGAGCAGTACTTC TRBV6-6 . TRBJ2-7 once
CASSLATGETQYF TGTGCCAGCAGCTTAGCTACGGGGGAGACCCAGTACTTC TRBV7-6 . TRBJ2-5 .
CAISPTDNYGYTF TGTGCCATCAGCCCGACGGATAACTATGGCTACACCTTC TRBV6-1 . TRBJ1-2 .
CASSSLGLAGHNEQFF TGTGCCAGCAGTTCTCTGGGACTAGCGGGTCACAATGAGCAGTTCTTC TRBV6-5 TRBD2 TRBJ2-1 .
CASSPGRGVNQPQHF TGTGCCAGCAGCCCCGGGAGGGGTGTCAATCAGCCCCAGCATTTT TRBV5-6 . TRBJ1-5 .
CASGSPGTGLYSPLHF TGTGCTAGTGGTTCTCCCGGGACAGGGCTGTATTCACCCCTCCACTTT TRBV12-5 TRBD1 TRBJ1-6 .
CASKEHTEAFF TGTGCCAGTAAAGAGCACACTGAAGCTTTCTTT TRBV19 . TRBJ1-1 few
CASSLSTAAGRYGYTF TGTGCCAGCAGCTTAAGTACGGCGGCAGGACGATATGGCTACACCTTC TRBV11-2 . TRBJ1-2 .
CAWSGGTVNEKPLF TGTGCCTGGAGTGGTGGGACAGTGAATGAAAAACCGCTTTTT TRBV30 TRBD1 TRBJ1-4 .
CASSLTALAPYEQYF TGTGCCAGCAGCTTAACGGCTTTAGCCCCCTACGAGCAGTACTTC TRBV7-9 . TRBJ2-7 .
CASSEGTSGRVGGELFF TGCGCCAGCAGTGAGGGAACTAGCGGAAGGGTTGGCGGGGAGCTGTTTTTT TRBV10-1 TRBD2 TRBJ2-2 few
CASSIKSGPRPYEQYF TGTGCCAGTAGTATCAAATCAGGTCCGCGCCCCTACGAGCAGTACTTC TRBV19 . TRBJ2-7 .
CASSQDTGTHSTDTQYF TGCGCCAGCAGCCAAGATACAGGGACTCATAGCACAGATACGCAGTATTTT TRBV4-1 . TRBJ2-3 .
CASSGGAGSNYEQYF TGTGCCAGCAGCGGGGGGGCAGGGAGCAACTACGAGCAGTACTTC TRBV5-4 . TRBJ2-7 .
CASSIQDYNEQFF TGTGCCAGCAGCATTCAGGACTACAATGAGCAGTTCTTC TRBV9 . TRBJ2-1 .
CASSLEAPNEKLFF TGCGCCAGCAGCTTGGAGGCCCCTAATGAAAAACTGTTTTTT TRBV5-1 . TRBJ1-4 .
CASIVMSGARNEQFF TGTGCCAGCATAGTAATGAGCGGGGCTCGCAATGAGCAGTTCTTC TRBV6-4 TRBD2 TRBJ2-1 .
CASRLGAGEVNEQFF TGCGCCAGCAGGCTCGGGGCGGGGGAAGTAAATGAGCAGTTCTTC TRBV5-1 TRBD2 TRBJ2-1 .
CASTELDGYTF TGTGCCAGTACCGAATTGGATGGCTACACCTTC TRBV2 . TRBJ1-2 .
CASSFYPGELFF TGTGCCAGCAGCTTTTATCCCGGGGAGCTGTTTTTT TRBV7-9 . TRBJ2-2 .
CASSPPLETQYF TGTGCCAGCTCACCACCGCTAGAGACCCAGTACTTC TRBV18 . TRBJ2-5 .
CASSGDTQYF TGTGCCAGCAGTGGGGATACGCAGTATTTT TRBV6-1 . TRBJ2-3 once
CASSQVEQPNQPQHF TGCGCCAGCAGCCAAGTCGAACAGCCCAATCAGCCCCAGCATTTT TRBV4-1 . TRBJ1-5 .
CASSNRVYEQYF TGTGCCAGCAGTAATAGGGTCTACGAGCAGTACTTC TRBV6-1 . TRBJ2-7 .
CASSQEYSARSPLHF TGCGCCAGCAGCCAAGAATATAGCGCCCGGTCACCCCTCCACTTT TRBV4-1 . TRBJ1-6 .
CAWSVQRAGTYEQYF TGTGCCTGGAGTGTACAGCGGGCGGGAACCTACGAGCAGTACTTC TRBV30 . TRBJ2-7 .
CASRFTGGSYEQYF TGTGCCAGCAGGTTTACAGGGGGCTCCTACGAGCAGTACTTC TRBV6-5 TRBD1 TRBJ2-7 .
CASSLTSGTGTREQFF TGTGCCAGCAGCTTAACGTCCGGGACAGGGACCAGGGAGCAGTTCTTC TRBV7-3 TRBD1 TRBJ2-1 .
CASSQELAGGQETQYF TGTGCCAGCAGCCAAGAGCTAGCGGGGGGACAAGAGACCCAGTACTTC TRBV4-2 TRBD2 TRBJ2-5 .
CASSKRGDTNEQFF TGTGCCAGTAGTAAGCGGGGAGACACTAATGAGCAGTTCTTC TRBV19 TRBD2 TRBJ2-1 .
CASSFVYAREDTQYF TGTGCCAGCAGCTTTGTTTACGCGCGGGAAGATACGCAGTATTTT TRBV11-2 . TRBJ2-3 .
CASKGTRGETQYF TGTGCCAGCAAGGGGACTAGGGGAGAGACCCAGTACTTC TRBV6-1 TRBD2 TRBJ2-5 .
CSVRTGTSNSPLHF TGCAGCGTCCGCACCGGGACCTCAAATTCACCCCTCCACTTT TRBV29-1 . TRBJ1-6 few
CASSLLSRVYTF TGTGCCAGCAGTTTACTTAGTAGGGTCTACACCTTC TRBV28 . TRBJ1-2 .
CASSLAVGAVSLYEQYF TGTGCCAGCAGCTTAGCCGTGGGAGCGGTGAGCCTCTACGAGCAGTACTTC TRBV13 . TRBJ2-7 .
CASSLQGANGYTF TGTGCCAGCAGCTTACAGGGGGCGAATGGCTACACCTTC TRBV5-5 TRBD1 TRBJ1-2 .
CASSRSQGPGNTIYF TGTGCCAGCAGCCGAAGTCAGGGACCCGGAAACACCATATATTTT TRBV7-9 . TRBJ1-3 .
CARIGAEAFF TGTGCCCGCATAGGTGCTGAAGCTTTCTTT TRBV30 . TRBJ1-1 once